The rows below give T cell receptor beta chains drawn from one sample of a study of blood T cell repertoires in COVID-19. Repertoires were generated with immunoSEQ multiplex PCR, while TCRdb's copy carries only in-frame clones and drops some. The table has 72,000 or so clones, approximately 86% seen once; the top ten hold around 14%. The sequenced sample consisted of peripheral blood. All receptors come from a woman aged 55-70 years with acute or convalescent COVID-19. Each CDR3 is given without its conserved first and last residue.

j_call v_call cdr3_aa
TRBJ1-6 TRBV18 ASSEDRHYNSPLH
TRBJ1-2 TRBV30 AFETGVGYT
TRBJ2-7 TRBV16 ASSLDRDYEQY
TRBJ1-2 TRBV6-4 ASSDTLRDRSGYT
TRBJ1-4 TRBV9 ASSVAGMDEKLF
TRBJ2-7 TRBV6-5 ASRTTDRAYEQY
TRBJ1-1 TRBV2 ASSAVGQGAQDTEAF
TRBJ2-7 TRBV19 ASSSEYEQY
TRBJ2-2 TRBV7-5 ARSFLSGELF
TRBJ1-1 TRBV5-1 ASSSGQDHTEAF
TRBJ2-7 TRBV5-5 ASSAGTGGWEQY
TRBJ1-1 TRBV15 ATTPGGANTEAF
TRBJ2-7 TRBV3-1/TRBV3-2 ASSRSSYEQY
TRBJ2-2 TRBV7-3 ASQGGTGELF
TRBJ2-5 TRBV7-9 ASRSGGRETQY
TRBJ2-1 TRBV7-2 ASTSNIRGGNEQF
TRBJ1-3 TRBV5-6 ASSLQASGNTIY
TRBJ1-6 TRBV28 ASSSPGQGLYNSPLH
TRBJ2-3 TRBV5-4 ASSLGSGGSTDTQY
TRBJ2-5 TRBV12-5 ASYGLAGGRQETQY
TRBJ2-2 TRBV5-1 ASSPGQGIPGELF
TRBJ2-5 TRBV5-1 ASSLASGGTQY
TRBJ2-1 TRBV3-1/TRBV3-2 ASSQVGSSYNEQF
TRBJ2-7 TRBV2 ASSVLGRGEQY
TRBJ2-7 TRBV6-5 ASSESLAGMGEQY
TRBJ1-2 TRBV5-1 ASRLSMTDSLGGYT
TRBJ1-1 TRBV10-1 ASSESTGETEAF
TRBJ2-2 TRBV5-5 ASAGWVGDTGELF
TRBJ2-3 TRBV2 ATRTNTDTQY
TRBJ2-3 TRBV2 ASSRQGVTDTQY